This T cell receptor beta chain was identified in a study of blood T cell repertoires in COVID-19. Study at large: Both acute and convalescent COVID-19 samples were obtained from the United States, Italy and Spain. PBMCs, B-cell-depleted T cells, or T cells were the source of the cDNA or gDNA that made up the material.

The table came from immunoSEQ multiplex PCR; TCRdb's copy has only in-frame clones and leaves some out. The sample has under 200,000 clones; roughly 86% are singletons. There are 15 residues in the CDR3. Germline-derived CDR1 and CDR2 are SEHNR and FQNEAQ (reference sequence). V lost 5 bases and J 7 bases, leaving 17 bases between the germline ends. The gene calls are TRBV7-9 and TRBJ1-4; possibly TRBD1 for D (5 bases). The sequence was collected from a man younger than 35 with acute or convalescent COVID-19. Sequenced material: peripheral blood. The CDR3 DNA reads TGTGCCAGCAGCCTCGGGTTGGGAGGGACTGAAAAACTGTTTTTT. Translation: CASSLGLGGTEKLFF.